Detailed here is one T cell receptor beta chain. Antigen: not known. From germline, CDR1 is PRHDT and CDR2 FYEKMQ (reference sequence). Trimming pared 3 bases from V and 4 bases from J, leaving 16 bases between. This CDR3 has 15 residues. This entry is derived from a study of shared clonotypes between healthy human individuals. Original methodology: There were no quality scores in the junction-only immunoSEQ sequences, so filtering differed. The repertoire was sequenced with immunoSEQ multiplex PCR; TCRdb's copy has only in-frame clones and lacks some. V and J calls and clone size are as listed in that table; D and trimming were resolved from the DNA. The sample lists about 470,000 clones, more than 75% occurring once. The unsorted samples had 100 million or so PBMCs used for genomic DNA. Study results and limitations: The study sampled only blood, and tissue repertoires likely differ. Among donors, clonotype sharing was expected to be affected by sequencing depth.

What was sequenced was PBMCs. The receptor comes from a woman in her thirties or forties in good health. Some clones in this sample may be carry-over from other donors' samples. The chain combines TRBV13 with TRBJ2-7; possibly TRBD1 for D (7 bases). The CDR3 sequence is CASSLQGGQLYEQYF. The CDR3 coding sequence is TGTGCCAGCAGCTTGCAGGGGGGACAGTTGTACGAGCAGTACTTC.